Many counts were recorded for the clone carrying this T cell receptor (beta chain). Its antigen is still unknown. The CDR3 extends 3 residues past the end of the read, so its final part is completed from the germline J gene. The sample originates from a study of T cell clonality in common variable immunodeficiency. Some clones are missing from TCRdb's copy, which holds only in-frame ones; the method was immunoSEQ multiplex PCR. There are about 40,000 clones in the sample, none observed a single time. Germline-derived CDR1 and CDR2 are MNHNS and SASEGT. V lost 1 base and J lost 0, with 12 bases in between. The CDR3 has 16 residues. Study findings and constraints: Common variable immunodeficiency TCR beta sequences reportedly had fewer deletions and N-nucleotide insertions. Fewer TCRbeta clones were shared among CVID subjects than controls.

Both groups were predominantly of Caucasian heritage. Each donor provided 5 to 8 ml of heparinized whole blood. Sequencing was performed on peripheral blood mononuclear cells. This sequence was found in a person aged 18 to 70 in good health. This chain connects TRBV6-1 to TRBJ1-2; TRBD1 is a possible D gene (6 bases). The covered CDR3 bases are TGTGCCAGCAGTGAAGGTTGGGACATCGCTAACTATGGC. Residues: CASSEGWDIANYG. In full, the CDR3 is CASSEGWDIANYGYTF.